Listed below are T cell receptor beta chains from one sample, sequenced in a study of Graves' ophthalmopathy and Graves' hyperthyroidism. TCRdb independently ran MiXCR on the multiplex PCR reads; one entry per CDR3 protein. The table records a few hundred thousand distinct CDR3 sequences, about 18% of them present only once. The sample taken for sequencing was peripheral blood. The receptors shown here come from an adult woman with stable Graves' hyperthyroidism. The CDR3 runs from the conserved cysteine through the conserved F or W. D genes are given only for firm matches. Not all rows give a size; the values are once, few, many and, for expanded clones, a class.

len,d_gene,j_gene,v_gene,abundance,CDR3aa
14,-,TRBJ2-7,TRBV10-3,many,CAISEADLAYEQYF
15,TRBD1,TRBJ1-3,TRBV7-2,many,CASSSRQGSGNTIYF
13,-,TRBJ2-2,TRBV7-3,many,CASSLNQGGELFF
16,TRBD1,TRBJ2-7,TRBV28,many,CASSRQGVWQRYEQYF
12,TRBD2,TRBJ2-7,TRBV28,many,CASKRDSYEQYF
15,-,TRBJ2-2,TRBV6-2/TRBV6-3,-,CASSAPGANTGELFF
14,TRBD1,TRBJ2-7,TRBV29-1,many,CSAKGGQGAHEQYF
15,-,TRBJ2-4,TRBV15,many,CATSSSGGDKNIQYF
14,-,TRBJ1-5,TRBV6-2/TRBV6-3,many,CASSPDQGNQPQHF
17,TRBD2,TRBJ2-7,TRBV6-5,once,CASSYSRREGARGEQYF
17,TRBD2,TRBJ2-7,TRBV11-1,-,CASSPFGVAGSSYEQYF
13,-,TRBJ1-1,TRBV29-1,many,CSVEDRSNTEAFF
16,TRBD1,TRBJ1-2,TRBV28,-,CASSRDRDEANYGYTF
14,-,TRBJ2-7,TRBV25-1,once,CASSAGIGSYDQYF
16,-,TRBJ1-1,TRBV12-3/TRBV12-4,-,CASSLGGSTMNTEAFF
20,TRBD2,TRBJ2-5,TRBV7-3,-,CASSSTPTSGDFRAKETQYF
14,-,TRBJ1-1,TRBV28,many,CASSSQVFPNEAFF
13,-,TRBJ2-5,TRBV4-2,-,CASSQEGGETQYF
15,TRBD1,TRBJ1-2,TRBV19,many,CASSIAGQGFYGYTF
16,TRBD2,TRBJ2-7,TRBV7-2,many,CASSPQGLAGGYEQYF
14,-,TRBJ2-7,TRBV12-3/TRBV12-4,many,CASSLESGFYEQYF
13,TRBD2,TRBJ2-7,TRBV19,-,CASSLGLVNEQYF
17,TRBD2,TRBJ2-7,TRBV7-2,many,CASTPIGTSPNLGEQYF
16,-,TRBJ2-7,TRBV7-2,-,CASSFFPELATYEQYF
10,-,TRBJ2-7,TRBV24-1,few,CAPGLHEQYF
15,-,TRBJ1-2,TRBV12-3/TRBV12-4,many,CASSDRDRGDYGYTF
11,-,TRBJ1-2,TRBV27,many,CASGTLGGYTF
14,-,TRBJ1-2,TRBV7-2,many,CASSFPRGNYGYTF
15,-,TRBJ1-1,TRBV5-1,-,CASSVVSGGTTEAFF
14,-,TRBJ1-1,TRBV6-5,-,CASSYGQGSTEAFF
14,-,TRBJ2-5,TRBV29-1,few,CSVQGLDSGETQYF
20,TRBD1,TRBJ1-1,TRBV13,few,CASSLNSWYRGRLMNTEAFF
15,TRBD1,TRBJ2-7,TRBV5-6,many,CASSATGQGFYEQYF
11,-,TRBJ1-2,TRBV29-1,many,CSVAFGNGYTF
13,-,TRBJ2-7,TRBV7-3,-,CASSLTRDGEQYF
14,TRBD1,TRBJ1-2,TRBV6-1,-,CASSPVGTGDGYTF
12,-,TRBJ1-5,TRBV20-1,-,CSAKAGNQPQHF
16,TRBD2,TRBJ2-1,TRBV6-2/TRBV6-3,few,CASSYSLAGADNEQFF
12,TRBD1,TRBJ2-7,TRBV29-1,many,CSVRTGTYEQYF
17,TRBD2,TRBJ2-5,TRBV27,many,CASSPWTSGEGGETQYF
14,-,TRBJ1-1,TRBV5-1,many,CASSPDGVGTEAFF
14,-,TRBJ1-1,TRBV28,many,CASSLTATYTEAFF
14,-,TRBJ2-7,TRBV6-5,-,CASSFMDMIYEQYF
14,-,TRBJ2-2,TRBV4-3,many,CASSPQGAGGELFF
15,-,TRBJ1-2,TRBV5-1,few,CASSLEAGAFYGYTF
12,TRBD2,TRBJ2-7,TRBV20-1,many,CSGREISYEQYF
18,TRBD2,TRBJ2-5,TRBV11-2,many,CASSHHPGLAGPKETQYF
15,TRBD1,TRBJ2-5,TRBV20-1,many,CSATLRQGLRETQYF
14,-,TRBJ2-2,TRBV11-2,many,CASSLAGSTGELFF
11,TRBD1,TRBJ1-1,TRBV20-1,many,CSALGQSEAFF
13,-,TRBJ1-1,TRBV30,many,CAWSVQGDTEAFF
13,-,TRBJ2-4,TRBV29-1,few,CSVEGRLGNIKYF
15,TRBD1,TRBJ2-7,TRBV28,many,CASNPTGIHSYEQYF
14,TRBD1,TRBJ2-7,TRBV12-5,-,CASGLTGESYEQYF
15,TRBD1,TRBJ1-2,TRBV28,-,CASSSGQGGPYGYTF
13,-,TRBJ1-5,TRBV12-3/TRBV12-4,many,CASSLFPKQPQHF
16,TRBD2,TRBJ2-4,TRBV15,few,CATSRDPRQREAPSNF
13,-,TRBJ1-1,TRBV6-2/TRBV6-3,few,CASSPGGETEAFF